This entry lists 23 T cell receptor beta chains sequenced from one sample in a study of graft-versus-host responses after intestinal transplantation. The data were produced by immunoSEQ multiplex PCR, yet TCRdb's version contains in-frame clones alone and is incomplete. The sample shows 78,000 or so clones, 80% to 90% of them seen only once. Their antigens are not known. The input for sequencing was unstimulated CD8+ T cells sorted from spleen or lymph node cells, taken before transplant. The source is a human donor who was the organ donor for an intestinal transplant.

J is TRBJ2-7 and V is TRBV2; no reliable D call. Trimming shortened V by 11 bases and J by 4 bases, and 15 bases separated the two germline ends. The germline gives CDR1 SNHLY, CDR2 FYNNEI. This CDR3 has 12 residues. The chain's CDR3 is CASCSYTYEQYF. The CDR3 coding sequence is TGTGCCTCTTGTAGCTACACTTACGAGCAGTACTTC.

The gene calls are TRBV5-1 and TRBJ1-1; no definite D call. Trimming removed 0 bases at V and 4 bases at J, with 16 bases between. Germline CDR1 is SGHRS and CDR2 is YFSETQ. CDR3 length equals 16 residues. CDR3 nucleotides: TGCGCCAGCAGCTTGGCCCGAGGGCGGCAACGCACTGAAGCTTTCTTT. It is translated as CASSLARGRQRTEAFF.

The genes are TRBV6-1 and TRBJ2-3; D is undetermined. The CDR3 runs to 16 residues. Germline lookup yields CDR1 MNHNS and CDR2 SASEGT. Trimming took off 4 bases at V and 3 bases at J, with 17 bases between the two ends. CDR3 protein: CASSGRWTETTDTQYF. As DNA, the CDR3 is TGTGCCAGCAGTGGCCGTTGGACGGAGACAACAGATACGCAGTATTTT.

The V gene is TRBV4-1, the J gene TRBJ2-6; 8 bases fit TRBD1. V trimming: 2 bases; J trimming: 2 bases; junction bases outside the gene matches: 2. Germline assignment: CDR1 MGHRA and CDR2 YSYEKL. This CDR3 spans 16 amino acids. The CDR3 nucleotides read TGCGCCAGCAGCCAATTACAGGGGGCTGGGGCCAACGTCCTGACTTTC. Its translation is CASSQLQGAGANVLTF.

The chain has TRBV25-1 and TRBJ2-7; D is possibly TRBD1 (5 bases). CDR3 length equals 15 residues. Germline CDR1 MGHDK, CDR2 SYGVNS. The V gene lost 5 bases and the J gene lost 1 base, with 15 bases spanning the gap. The CDR3 spells CASSSDNFPSYEQYF. In DNA form, the CDR3 reads TGTGCCAGCAGTTCGGACAACTTTCCGTCCTACGAGCAGTACTTC.

V usage is TRBV5-4 and J usage is TRBJ1-2; a weak D match, TRBD1 (5 bases). Trimming stripped 1 base from V and 0 bases from J, with 10 bases between. Germline lookup yields CDR1 SGHNT and CDR2 YYREEE (reference sequence). CDR3 length: 15 residues. Here the CDR3 reads CASSLLGPTNYGYTF. The CDR3 DNA reads TGTGCCAGCAGCTTGCTGGGGCCGACTAACTATGGCTACACCTTC.

CDR3 nucleotides: TGTGCCACCTCCAGGGATTCCGCAGATACGCAGTATTTT. Translation: CATSRDSADTQYF. V and J are TRBV6-4 and TRBJ2-3; a weak D match, TRBD1 (5 bases). Germline V gene sequence: CDR1 MRHNA, CDR2 SNTAGT. Trimming shortened V by 10 bases and J by 4 bases, and 15 bases separated the two germline ends. This CDR3 contains 13 residues.

The chain is built from TRBV5-8 and TRBJ2-7, with 7 bases fitting TRBD1. The length of the CDR3 is 13 residues. Losses at the gene ends were 5 bases for V and 9 bases for J; bases not matched to a gene: 11. CDR1 is SGHTS and CDR2 is YDEGEE in the germline V gene. CDR3 loop: CASRRTGEIRQYF. The CDR3 bases are TGTGCCAGCAGAAGGACAGGCGAAATTCGGCAGTACTTC.

V is TRBV6-6 and J is TRBJ1-1; maybe TRBD1 (6 bases). Trimming pared 6 bases from V and 0 bases from J, leaving 17 bases between. CDR1 and CDR2 from the germline V gene are MNHNY and SVGAGI (reference sequence). The CDR3 runs to 16 residues. CDR3: CASSGQFGLMNTEAFF. In nucleotides, the CDR3 is TGTGCCAGCAGCGGACAGTTTGGCCTTATGAACACTGAAGCTTTCTTT.

V and J are TRBV30 and TRBJ1-5, with unresolved D. V was pared by 2 bases and J by 8 bases, with 10 bases between. CDR3 length equals 12 residues. Germline lookup yields CDR1 GTSNPN and CDR2 SVGIG (reference sequence). CDR3 in DNA: TGTGCCTGGAGTATAGCGGGCGAGCCCCAGCATTTT. Translation: CAWSIAGEPQHF.

The gene calls are TRBV27 and TRBJ2-7; the D is unclear. The CDR3 is 11 amino acids. CDR1 and CDR2 (germline): MNHEY, SMNVEV (reference sequence). V lost 3 bases to trimming and J lost 6 bases, with 6 bases between them. CDR3 amino acids: CASSFFGEQYF. As DNA, the CDR3 is TGTGCCAGCAGTTTTTTTGGCGAGCAGTACTTC.

The chain joins TRBV5-1 to TRBJ2-1; weak D call: TRBD1 (5 bases). This CDR3 spans 12 amino acids. Trimming pared 5 bases from V and 8 bases from J, leaving 11 bases between. The germline V gene has CDR1 SGHRS and CDR2 YFSETQ. CDR3 bases: TGCGCCAGCAGGGGCAGGGTGGATGAGCAGTTCTTC. This gives the protein CASRGRVDEQFF.

The V gene is TRBV28, the J gene TRBJ2-7, with D tentatively TRBD1 or TRBD2 (5 bases each). CDR3 length: 14 amino acids. In germline, CDR1 is MDHEN, CDR2 SYDVKM. Trimming removed 2 bases at V and 7 bases at J, with 15 bases between. CDR3 bases: TGTGCCAGCAGTTTAGGGGCGGGCCTAGGGGAGCAGTACTTC. Protein sequence: CASSLGAGLGEQYF.

As for this clone: An end of the junction differs from the germline gene, which may be a read error. Other DNA sequences in this sample translate to the same CDR3. J is TRBJ2-3 and V is TRBV27; 8 bases map to TRBD1. The CDR3 extends over 15 amino acids. Germline assignment: CDR1 MNHEY and CDR2 SMNVEV (reference sequence). In nucleotides, the CDR3 is TGCGCCAGCAGTGTCAGGGGGCCCAGTTCGGATACGCAGTATTTT. Translated, it gives CASSVRGPSSDTQYF.

V and J are TRBV6-1 and TRBJ2-6; D remains ambiguous. Germline V gene sequence: CDR1 MNHNS, CDR2 SASEGT. Trimming left V 1 base short and J 2 bases short, with 3 bases between. There are 14 residues in the CDR3. The CDR3 nucleotides read TGTGCCAGCAGTGAAGGAGCTGGGGCCAACGTCCTGACTTTC. Translated, it gives CASSEGAGANVLTF.

The gene calls are TRBV7-8 and TRBJ1-2; 8 bases agree with TRBD1. The V segment lost 1 base and the J segment 3 bases; nucleotides outside the gene matches: 4. The germline V gene encodes CDR1 SGHVS and CDR2 FQNEAQ. The CDR3 contains 15 residues. This chain's CDR3 is CASSLGPGGDYGYTF. DNA for the CDR3: TGTGCCAGCAGCTTAGGGCCAGGGGGCGACTATGGCTACACCTTC. Together with reference TRBV7-8 and TRBJ1-2, the CDR3 gives the full variable domain: GAGVSQSPRYKVAKRGQDVALRCDPISGHVSLFWYQQALGQGPEFLTYFQNEAQLDKSGLPSDRFFAERPEGSVSTLKIQRTQQEDSAVYLCASSLGPGGDYGYTFGSGTRLTVV.

Of note for this clone: At one boundary the junction diverges from the germline segment, which might be a read error. This sequence joins TRBV4-1 and TRBJ1-1, with a tentative D call TRBD1 (6 bases). The CDR3 length is 12 residues. Germline lookup yields CDR1 MGHRA and CDR2 YSYEKL. CDR3 sequence (DNA): TGTGCCAGCAGCAGGGGGAACACTGAAGCTTTCTTT. It yields the protein CASSRGNTEAFF.

V usage is TRBV4-1 and J usage is TRBJ2-4; D gene uncertain. CDR3 length: 14 residues. Trimming took off 0 bases at V and 5 bases at J, with 8 bases between the two ends. Germline-derived CDR1 and CDR2 are MGHRA and YSYEKL. In DNA form, the CDR3 reads TGCGCCAGCAGCCAAGACGGGTCGGAAAACATTCAGTACTTC. This sequence encodes CASSQDGSENIQYF.

The CDR3 DNA is TGTGCCAGCAGCGAGGCGGGATGGGACAATCAGCCCCAGCATTTT. Its protein product is CASSEAGWDNQPQHF. The chain recombines TRBV9 with TRBJ1-5; no reliable D call. This CDR3 contains 15 residues. Germline V gene sequence: CDR1 SGDLS, CDR2 YYNGEE. Trimming stripped 3 bases from V and 3 bases from J, with 13 bases between.

This chain uses TRBV1 with TRBJ2-2; the DNA was not compared with TRBD2, the D call given in the table. TRBV1 is termed a pseudogene. CDR3 size: 18 residues. The CDR3 DNA reads TGCACCAGCAGCCTACCTAGCGGGGGGCCATCGAACACCGGGGAGCTGTTTTTT. This sequence encodes CTSSLPSGGPSNTGELFF.

The rearrangement links TRBV6-5 to TRBJ1-1; D is unresolved. The V end lost 2 bases, the J end lost 1 base, and 14 bases lay between the germline ends. Germline V CDR1 and CDR2: MNHEY, SVGAGI. The CDR3 is made up of 16 amino acids. CDR3 loop: CASSYTSPGWNTEAFF. The CDR3 nucleotides read TGTGCCAGCAGTTACACCTCCCCCGGGTGGAACACTGAAGCTTTCTTT.

This chain links TRBV5-4 with TRBJ2-4; TRBD1 aligns across 12 bases. This CDR3 is built from 19 residues. Trimming at V came to 4 bases and at J to 1 base, leaving 12 bases not matched to a gene. Per germline, CDR1 SGHNT and CDR2 YYREEE (reference sequence). The CDR3: CASSPGTGGAPTAKNIQYF. The CDR3, as DNA: TGTGCCAGCAGCCCCGGGACAGGGGGCGCCCCTACCGCCAAAAACATTCAGTACTTC.

The CDR3 protein is CASQGDQPQHF. CDR3 nucleotides: TGTGCCAGCCAGGGGGATCAGCCCCAGCATTTT. The V gene is TRBV6-1, the J gene TRBJ1-5; 7 bases agree with TRBD1. J gave up 5 bases and V 8 bases, and 0 bases lay outside the gene matches. This CDR3 has 11 residues. The V gene's germline CDR1 is MNHNS and CDR2 SASEGT.